Here is one T cell receptor beta chain with its context. This clonotype appeared many times. There is no known antigen for this receptor. The record has no base qualities; no much larger clone is one base away. Trimming at the junction amounts to 4 bases on V and 0 bases on J, and the germline ends lie 7 bases apart. From its cysteine to its phenylalanine, the CDR3 spans 15 amino acids. Here the CDR3 DNA is all that survives: 45 bases in frame from base 1. CDR1 and CDR2 (MNHNS, SASEGT) derive from the germline V gene. This sample was taken from a study of HIV-infected patients and healthy controls (dated by TCRdb to the mid-2010s). Libraries came from 5' RACE. The sequencer was an Illumina MiSeq. The raw public reads went through TCRdb reprocessing: fastp at Q25, MiXCR clone calling, in-frame beta chains kept. Each entry is one CDR3 protein sequence, shown with its most common DNA and genes. Recorded for this sample are about 63,000 distinct CDR3 sequences; roughly 16% of them occurred a single time. In total, the top ten clones hold 5.5% to 6% of the sample.

This TCR derives from a human donor in good health. The sequencing sample was made of CD4+ T cells from blood. The V gene is TRBV6-1 and the J gene is TRBJ2-6; the D gene is unclear. The nucleotides read TGTGCCAGCAGTGCTTACCGCTCTGGGGCCAACGTCCTGACTTTC. This codes for CASSAYRSGANVLTF.